This TCR beta chain came from a study of T-cell reconstitution after alpha-beta-depleted transplantation in children. Germline trimming cut 1 base from V and 1 base from J; bases unmatched to any gene: 9. The CDR3 is 19 residues long. Germline loops: CDR1 LNHNV, CDR2 YYDKDF (reference sequence). This clonotype came up a few times. Unique molecular identifiers featured in how the TCRbeta library was prepared. Using its own MiXCR run on the PCR reads, TCRdb lists one record per CDR3 protein. The sample records 400,000 to 500,000 distinct CDR3 sequences, approximately 10% being singletons. The receptor's source is a human donor who donated a stem cell graft to a child with acute myeloid leukemia. Sequencing was performed on PBMCs from the stem cell graft donor, taken from the stem cell graft. The rearrangement links TRBV15 to TRBJ2-5; 13 positions match TRBD2. In DNA, the CDR3 is TGTGCCACCAGCAGAGGGACTAGCGGGAGCGGAGCCGGCCAAGAGACCCAGTACTTC. Its translation is CATSRGTSGSGAGQETQYF.